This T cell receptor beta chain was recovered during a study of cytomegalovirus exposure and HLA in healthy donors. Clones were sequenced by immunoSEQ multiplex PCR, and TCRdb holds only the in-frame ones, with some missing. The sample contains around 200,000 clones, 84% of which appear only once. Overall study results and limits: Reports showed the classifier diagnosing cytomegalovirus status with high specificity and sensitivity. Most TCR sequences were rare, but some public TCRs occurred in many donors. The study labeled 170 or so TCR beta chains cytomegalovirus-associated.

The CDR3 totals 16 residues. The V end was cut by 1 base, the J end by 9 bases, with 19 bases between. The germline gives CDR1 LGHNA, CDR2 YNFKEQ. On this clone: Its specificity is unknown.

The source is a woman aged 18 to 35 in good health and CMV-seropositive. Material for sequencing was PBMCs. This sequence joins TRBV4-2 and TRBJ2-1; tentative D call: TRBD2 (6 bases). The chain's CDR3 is CASSQAFRARGTEQFF. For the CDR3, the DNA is TGTGCCAGCAGCCAAGCCTTTCGTGCTCGGGGGACTGAGCAGTTCTTC.